The 23 T cell receptor beta chains reported below all come from one sample, sequenced in a study of blood T cell repertoires in COVID-19. Clones were sequenced by immunoSEQ multiplex PCR, and TCRdb holds only the in-frame ones, with some missing. The repertoire holds fewer than 450,000 clones, with 70% to 90% as singletons. Sequencing was performed on PBMCs or T cells enriched from blood (not recorded which). These receptors came from a woman younger than 30 who had recovered from COVID-19.

The J gene is TRBJ2-7, the V gene TRBV5-6; D is possibly TRBD2 (6 bases). The V end lost 4 bases, the J end lost 1 base, and 15 bases lay between the germline ends. Germline V gene data show CDR1 as SGHDT and CDR2 as YYEEEE. This CDR3 is built from 15 residues. The CDR3 sequence: CASSLPGTGSYEQYF. The CDR3 DNA reads TGTGCCAGCAGCCTTCCGGGGACTGGGTCCTACGAGCAGTACTTC. The full variable domain, its missing parts supplied by reference TRBV5-6 and TRBJ2-7, is DAGVTQSPTHLIKTRGQQVTLRCSPKSGHDTVSWYQQALGQGPQFIFQYYEEEERQRGNFPDRFSGHQFPNYSSELNVNALLLGDSALYLCASSLPGTGSYEQYFGPGTRLTVT.

V and J are TRBV19 and TRBJ1-2; no firm D call. V was trimmed by 8 bases and J by 8 bases, leaving 12 bases between them. The CDR3 length is 11 residues. Germline V gene lookup returns CDR1 LNHDA and CDR2 SQIVND (reference sequence). The CDR3 here is CASAAAGGYTF. In nucleotides, the CDR3 is TGTGCCAGTGCCGCCGCGGGAGGCTACACCTTC.

A note on this clone: The identical CDR3 is also encoded by other nucleotide sequences in the sample. J is TRBJ1-1 and V is TRBV5-1, with D perhaps matching TRBD1 (5 bases). Germline V gene sequence: CDR1 SGHRS, CDR2 YFSETQ. Trimming removed 1 base at V and 1 base at J, with 5 bases between. This CDR3 contains 13 residues. CDR3 sequence: CASSLQGNTEAFF. CDR3 coding DNA: TGCGCCAGCAGCTTGCAGGGGAACACTGAAGCTTTCTTT.

The V call is TRBV3-1 (or the pseudogene TRBV3-2), the J call TRBJ2-3, with D possibly being TRBD1 (7 bases). CDR1 LGHDT and CDR2 YNNKEL come from the germline V gene (reference sequence). V lost 5 bases and J 5 bases, leaving 14 bases between the germline ends. The CDR3 contains 14 residues. The CDR3, as DNA: TGTGCCAGCAGCACTCAGGGGGGTAAAGATACGCAGTATTTT. Translating it yields CASSTQGGKDTQYF.

V is TRBV19 and J is TRBJ1-1; D perhaps matches TRBD1 (5 bases). The CDR3 covers 13 residues. Germline values: CDR1 LNHDA, CDR2 SQIVND (reference sequence). The V and J ends lost 3 bases and 10 bases respectively, with 15 bases between them. CDR3 nucleotide sequence: TGTGCCAGTAGTATCGACAGACTCTCGGGAGCTTTCTTT. This translates into CASSIDRLSGAFF. Combining the CDR3 with reference TRBV19 and TRBJ1-1 gives the whole variable domain DGGITQSPKYLFRKEGQNVTLSCEQNLNHDAMYWYRQDPGQGLRLIYYSQIVNDFQKGDIAEGYSVSREKKESFPLTVTSAQKNPTAFYLCASSIDRLSGAFFGQGTRLTVV.

The rearrangement joins TRBV7-6 to TRBJ1-1, with 7 bases lining up with TRBD1. V was pared by 5 bases and J by 6 bases, with 6 bases of the junction left unmatched. This CDR3 spans 13 amino acids. From germline, CDR1 is SGHVS and CDR2 FNYEAQ. CDR3 in DNA: TGTGCCAGCAGCAAAAGGCAGGGGGCTGAAGCTTTCTTT. It is translated as CASSKRQGAEAFF.

The chain combines TRBV6-5 with TRBJ2-7; 8 bases line up with TRBD2. Looked up from germline, CDR1 is MNHEY and CDR2 is SVGAGI. The length of the CDR3 is 15 residues. V was clipped by 7 bases and J by 3 bases; unmatched bases: 11. CDR3 bases: TGTGCCAGCACCTCCATTTCGGGAGGGATCTACGAGCAGTACTTC. As protein: CASTSISGGIYEQYF.

This chain uses TRBV7-2 with TRBJ1-2, with a possible D match to TRBD1 (6 bases). Germline-derived CDR1 and CDR2 are SGHTA and FQGNSA. The CDR3 contains 15 residues. The V and J ends lost 2 bases and 8 bases respectively, with 18 bases between them. CDR3 loop: CASSLTRGAEEGYTF. The CDR3 bases are TGTGCCAGCAGCTTAACTCGGGGGGCCGAGGAGGGCTACACCTTC.

The chain uses TRBV5-1 and TRBJ1-1; D might be TRBD1 (6 bases). The V gene lost 0 bases and the J gene lost 5 bases, with 8 bases spanning the gap. CDR3 length: 13 amino acids. CDR1 is SGHRS and CDR2 is YFSETQ in the germline V gene. DNA of the CDR3: TGCGCCAGCAGCTTGGTCACAGGGACTGAAGCTTTCTTT. The encoded protein is CASSLVTGTEAFF.

V and J are TRBV24-1 and TRBJ2-2, with D maybe TRBD2 (6 bases). The CDR3 runs to 14 residues. Trimming shortened V by 9 bases and J by 4 bases, and 14 bases separated the two germline ends. Germline V gives CDR1 KGHDR, CDR2 SFDVKD. The CDR3 reads CATRGTLVTGELFF. The CDR3 nucleotides are TGTGCCACCCGGGGGACTCTTGTCACCGGGGAGCTGTTTTTT.

The chain links TRBV3-1 (or the pseudogene TRBV3-2) to TRBJ1-2; maybe TRBD1 (6 bases). CDR1 LGHDT and CDR2 YNNKEL come from the germline V gene (reference sequence). V shed 0 bases and J shed 8 bases, with 13 bases lying between them. The CDR3 covers 14 residues. The CDR3 sequence: CASSQDLTGQGYTF. In DNA, the CDR3 is TGTGCCAGCAGCCAAGATCTAACAGGGCAAGGCTACACCTTC.

V and J are TRBV2 and TRBJ2-5; 9 positions match TRBD2. The CDR3 spans 18 residues. With 7 bases clipped from V and 4 bases from J, the junction kept 19 bases outside the gene matches. CDR1 is SNHLY, CDR2 FYNNEI, per germline. CDR3 nucleotide sequence: TGTGCCAGCACGTGGAGTGGCGGGGGGGCCGGTATTGGAGAGACCCAGTACTTC. It translates to CASTWSGGGAGIGETQYF.

This clone was found a few times. The V call is TRBV4-1, the J call TRBJ1-5; TRBD1 aligns across 8 bases. Germline CDR1 MGHRA, CDR2 YSYEKL. The V and J ends lost 0 bases and 6 bases, in that order; junction bases with no gene match: 1. This CDR3 spans 14 amino acids. CDR3 sequence (DNA): TGCGCCAGCAGCCAAGAGGACAGGGCTCAGCCCCAGCATTTT. It yields the protein CASSQEDRAQPQHF.

This clone was detected only once. The gene calls are TRBV6-5 and TRBJ1-1; the match to TRBD1 covers 8 bases. Germline loops: CDR1 MNHEY, CDR2 SVGAGI. The CDR3 covers 15 residues. V gave up 4 bases and J gave up 7 bases; unmatched junction bases: 11. This chain's CDR3 is CASSFPATGVGEAFF. CDR3 in DNA: TGTGCCAGCAGTTTCCCAGCGACAGGGGTGGGTGAAGCTTTCTTT.

The chain employs TRBV18 and TRBJ1-6, with D possibly matching TRBD1 (5 bases). V was clipped by 6 bases and J by 5 bases, with 11 bases between them. CDR1 is KGHSH and CDR2 is LQKENI in the germline V gene. The CDR3 loop spans 14 amino acids. The DNA of the CDR3 is TGTGCCAGCTCCGCGACAGTCAATAATTCACCCCTCCACTTT. Translation: CASSATVNNSPLHF.

The V and J genes are TRBV2 and TRBJ2-2; D perhaps matches TRBD1 (7 bases). Germline V CDR1 and CDR2: SNHLY, FYNNEI. The CDR3 consists of 16 residues. Trimming took off 4 bases at V and 6 bases at J, with 18 bases between the two ends. The CDR3 protein is CASSAEGAGYPGELFF. CDR3 bases: TGTGCCAGCAGTGCAGAGGGGGCGGGGTACCCCGGGGAGCTGTTTTTT.

V gene TRBV2 combines with J gene TRBJ1-2; TRBD1 is a possible D gene (6 bases). There are 13 residues in the CDR3. Germline-derived CDR1 and CDR2 are SNHLY and FYNNEI. Trimming removed 4 bases at V and 8 bases at J, with 14 bases between. The CDR3 protein is CASSVTGLYGYTF. The CDR3 DNA reads TGTGCCAGCAGTGTAACAGGGTTGTACGGCTACACCTTC.

The rearrangement uses TRBV11-2 and TRBJ1-1; 8 nucleotides align to TRBD1. The CDR3 has 13 amino acids. Per the germline V gene, CDR1 is SGHAT and CDR2 is FQNNGV. V shed 5 bases, J shed 6 bases, and the junction held 5 bases outside the gene matches. CDR3 protein: CASSISGGPEAFF. In nucleotides, the CDR3 is TGTGCCAGCAGCATCTCAGGGGGCCCTGAAGCTTTCTTT. Together with reference TRBV11-2 and TRBJ1-1, the CDR3 gives the full variable domain: EAGVAQSPRYKIIEKRQSVAFWCNPISGHATLYWYQQILGQGPKLLIQFQNNGVVDDSQLPKDRFSAERLKGVDSTLKIQPAKLEDSAVYLCASSISGGPEAFFGQGTRLTVV.

This chain connects TRBV19 to TRBJ1-5; tentatively, D is TRBD1 (6 bases). This CDR3 comprises 14 residues. The ends were cut back, 10 bases at V and 2 bases at J, with 15 bases in the middle. The V gene's germline CDR1 is LNHDA and CDR2 SQIVND (reference sequence). The CDR3 loop reads CAIADRRGNQPQHF. The CDR3 region has the DNA TGTGCCATAGCCGACAGGAGAGGCAATCAGCCCCAGCATTTT.

The chain recombines TRBV25-1 with TRBJ2-7; 10 nucleotides match TRBD1. Losses at the gene ends were 9 bases for V and 3 bases for J; bases not matched to a gene: 5. CDR3 length: 13 residues. Germline assignment: CDR1 MGHDK and CDR2 SYGVNS. CDR3 sequence reads: CARGGQGNYEQYF. The DNA of the CDR3 is TGTGCCAGGGGGGGACAGGGGAACTACGAGCAGTACTTC.

This chain links TRBV5-5 with TRBJ1-1; 9 nucleotides agree with TRBD1. The CDR3 extends over 17 amino acids. After removal of 1 base from V and 0 bases from J, the junction contained 7 bases not matched to a gene. Germline V CDR1 and CDR2: SGHKS, YYEKEE (reference sequence). As DNA, the CDR3 is TGTGCCAGCAGCTTGCTTTCACAGGGGGCTTTGAACACTGAAGCTTTCTTT. Translation: CASSLLSQGALNTEAFF.

This sequence joins TRBV14 and TRBJ1-1, with D maybe TRBD1 (5 bases). V shed 1 base and J shed 10 bases, with 10 bases lying between them. The CDR3 is made up of 12 amino acids. Per the germline V gene, CDR1 is SGHDN and CDR2 is FVKESK. CDR3 DNA sequence: TGTGCCAGCAGCCAAGTCGGACAAATAGCTTTCTTT. Its translation: CASSQVGQIAFF. The full variable domain, its missing parts supplied by reference TRBV14 and TRBJ1-1, is EAGVTQFPSHSVIEKGQTVTLRCDPISGHDNLYWYRRVMGKEIKFLLHFVKESKQDESGMPNNRFLAERTGGTYSTLKVQPAELEDSGVYFCASSQVGQIAFFGQGTRLTVV.

The chain carries TRBV5-4 and TRBJ2-4; 11 bases map to TRBD1. V lost 4 bases to trimming and J lost 3 bases; unmatched junction nucleotides: 9. CDR1 is SGHNT and CDR2 is YYREEE in the germline V gene (reference sequence). The CDR3 is made up of 17 amino acids. In nucleotides, the CDR3 is TGTGCCAGCAGCCCTGGACAGGGGGCAAAGGGCAAAAACATTCAGTACTTC. Its translation: CASSPGQGAKGKNIQYF.